This T cell receptor (beta chain) was profiled in a study of T cell clonality in common variable immunodeficiency (dated by TCRdb to 2013 to 2016). CVID samples and control samples contributed equivalent amounts of genomic DNA as sequencing input. For every sample, a 60 bp segment covering the rearranged TCRbeta CDR3 region was amplified and then sequenced. The immunoSEQ assay, a bias-corrected multiplex PCR combined with high-throughput sequencing, was used for TCRbeta amplification. In the authors' own workflow: Every unique nucleotide sequence was considered a clone and was annotated with V, D and J genes, copy number and frequency. Sequences were labeled productive if in frame, and non-productive if out of frame or containing stop codons. As previously described, clonality was calculated on the basis of Shannon's entropy. The predicted amino acid sequences of productive clones were used to derive the mean CDR3 Kyte-Doolittle hydropathy. The R hclust function was used to hierarchically cluster scaled V gene usage with Manhattan distance and complete linkage. To assess clone sharing by CDR3 amino acid sequence, 12 repertoires per group were resampled over 100 rounds. The repertoires were screened for around 70 published EBV-specific TCRbeta sequences and around 240 published CMV-specific TCRbeta sequences. After a couple of CVID samples that produced fewer than 10,000 sequences were dropped from the analysis, roughly 42 CVID repertoires remained. The source is immuneACCESS, and TCRdb retained only in-frame sequences with V and J called. Part of the clones is not carried over; for the studies checked, unresolved V genes explain less than half of this, and the remainder is unexplained. Clonal size and the V and J genes are those of that table, whereas D and trimming came from the DNA. The table notes over 25,000 clones here, none of them singletons. Together, the top ten hold less than 35% of the sample.

Findings and caveats that apply to the study as a whole: Healthy controls shared more TCRbeta clones with each other than CVID subjects shared among themselves (p < 0.0001). Despite equal DNA input, controls averaged approximately 74,000 unique sequences per sample versus about 31,547 in CVID samples. Differences among patients in the CVID cohort limited the correlations between repertoire features and clinical complications. TCRbeta clonality was higher in CVID subjects than in healthy controls (t-test p = 0.018), and the increase was most characteristic of about a third of subjects. Reportedly, TCRbeta sequences from CVID had fewer deletions and N-nucleotide insertions, and highly modified clones with 13 or more V deletions were absent from CVID. According to the authors, figuring out what caused the increased clonality in CVID would require sequencing the repertoires of T cell subpopulations.

CVID was diagnosed by standard criteria: serum IgG, IgA and/or IgM reduced below normal range, plus specific antibody deficiency. The CVID group comprised around 45 subjects, about 15 female and approximately 29 male, aged roughly 9 to 64 years with a mean age of about 40. Most of the CVID patients and most of the healthy controls were of Caucasian heritage. All CVID subjects had received replacement immunoglobulin therapy for at least one year at the time of study participation. At the time of blood collection, no CVID subject was ill or was being treated with immunomodulatory or immunosuppressive medication. Heparinized peripheral whole blood samples of roughly 5 to 8 ml were obtained from each donor. Genomic DNA from adults with common variable immune deficiency (CVID) and from healthy adult controls was the source for sequencing TCRbeta CDR3 repertoires. Diluted blood was subjected to density centrifugation over Hypaque 1077 or Ficoll-Paque for isolation of peripheral blood mononuclear cells. Genomic DNA was obtained from unsorted mononuclear cells through either Qiagen column purification or a centrifugation-based method.

CDR1 and CDR2 are drawn from the germline V gene (reference sequence): LNHDA, SQIVND. Between the V and J ends, shortened by 1 base and 2 bases respectively, the junction contains 11 bases. The CDR3 numbers 15 residues from cysteine through phenylalanine. The DNA shown is the part of the CDR3 that was read: 36 bases, in frame from base 1. This clone was seen only a few times. Its binding antigen is unknown. Read coverage stops 3 residues before the CDR3 terminus; the germline J gene supplies the remainder. The sequence is built from TRBV19 and TRBJ1-2, with the D gene call left open. The TCR was taken from a human donor with common variable immunodeficiency. The specimen sequenced was peripheral blood mononuclear cells. The CDR3 amino acid sequence is: CASSIGPRVNYGYTF. CDR3 DNA (partial): TGTGCCAGTAGTATAGGTCCTCGCGTCAACTATGGC.